The clone carrying this TCR beta chain was observed at least ten times. These data come from a study of regulatory T cells in long-lasting Graves disease. Building of the TCR beta libraries involved iRepertoire HTBI primers and Arm-PCR of CDR3 regions. TCRdb recomputed calls from the multiplex PCR reads with MiXCR, one row per CDR3 protein. This sample has more than 400,000 distinct CDR3 sequences; under 20% occur once, and the top ten carry about 12%. Time point reported: newly diagnosed GD, antithyroid drugs for less than 3 months. The TCR library was prepared using RNA isolated from PBMCs. The V and J ends lost 4 bases and 4 bases, in that order; junction bases with no gene match: 6. Germline CDR1 reads SGHAT; CDR2 reads FQNNGV. The CDR3 is 16 residues long. Another study also made use of these data, one on T cells in Graves' hyperthyroidism and ophthalmopathy.

The starting material was peripheral blood mononuclear cells (PBMCs), obtained at new diagnosis, from a patient treated with antithyroid drugs. The chain is built from TRBV11-2 and TRBJ2-3; 12 bases agree with TRBD2. This receptor was taken from a man in his forties or fifties with Graves disease. The CDR3 nucleotides are TGTGCCAGCAGCTCGACTAGCGGGAGTTCCCCAGATACGCAGTATTTT. This encodes CASSSTSGSSPDTQYF.